The entry below describes one T cell receptor (beta chain). The data are from a study of blood T cell repertoires in COVID-19. Study details: PBMCs, B-cell-depleted T cells, or T cells were the source of the cDNA or gDNA that made up the material.

CDR1 is KGHSH and CDR2 is LQKENI in the germline V gene. With 7 bases clipped from V and 10 bases from J, the junction kept 8 bases outside the gene matches. The CDR3 is 14 residues long. Assay: immunoSEQ multiplex PCR; the TCRdb copy retains only in-frame clones and omits some. The sample includes a few hundred thousand clones, more than 75% of them seen just once. Sequenced sample: peripheral blood. This chain connects TRBV18 to TRBJ1-6; 9 nucleotides align to TRBD1. This clonotype was obtained from a human donor with acute or convalescent COVID-19. The donor label of this sample is uncertain. CDR3 region: CASLPGTGSSPLHF. The CDR3 DNA reads as TGTGCCAGCTTACCCGGGACAGGGTCGTCACCCCTCCACTTT.